The rows below give T cell receptor beta chains drawn from one sample of a study of blood T cell repertoires in COVID-19. Profiling relied on immunoSEQ multiplex PCR, and the TCRdb table lists in-frame clones only, not all of them. The data show 200,000 to 300,000 clones, just under 90% seen once. The specimen was peripheral blood. These receptors originate from a middle-aged woman with acute or convalescent COVID-19. CDR3s include the opening cysteine and the closing phenylalanine or tryptophan. Fields, in order: V gene, D gene, J gene, clone size, CDR3 DNA, CDR3 protein. D genes are given only for firm matches. Not every row has a clone size; where given, it reads once, few, many or a size class.

TRBV10-1	-	TRBJ2-5	-	TGCGCCAGCAGTGAGTCGGAGGGGGAGACCCAGTACTTC	CASSESEGETQYF
TRBV6-6	-	TRBJ2-2	-	TGTGCCAGCAAAGGGGGGGCCGGGGAGCTGTTTTTT	CASKGGAGELFF
TRBV7-2	TRBD1	TRBJ2-1	-	TGTGCCAGCAGCTTAGCGGCCAGGGGGCTTTGGAATGAGCAGTTCTTC	CASSLAARGLWNEQFF
TRBV7-8	-	TRBJ1-6	-	TGTGCCAGCAGCGCCCGGGCCCGGGGGACCAATAATTCACCCCTCCACTTT	CASSARARGTNNSPLHF
TRBV7-2	TRBD1	TRBJ1-1	-	TGTGCCAGCAGCGGAAGACAGGGTGCGGGTGAAGCTTTCTTT	CASSGRQGAGEAFF
TRBV12-3/TRBV12-4	-	TRBJ1-1	once	TGTGCCAGCAGTTTAAAACAGAACACTGAAGCTTTCTTT	CASSLKQNTEAFF
TRBV5-1	TRBD2	TRBJ2-1	-	TGCGCCAGCAGCTTCGACAGCGGGGGGGCCGCTGAGCAGTTCTTC	CASSFDSGGAAEQFF
TRBV24-1	-	TRBJ1-5	few	TGTGCCACCAGTGCGGGGGGTAGAAGTCAGCCCCAGCATTTT	CATSAGGRSQPQHF
TRBV5-8	TRBD1	TRBJ2-5	-	TGTGCCAGCAGTGCAACCGGGACAGGCGGGGAAGAGACCCAGTACTTC	CASSATGTGGEETQYF
TRBV28	-	TRBJ2-4	-	TGTGCCAGCAGTATCCCCGGTGCCAAAAACATTCAGTACTTC	CASSIPGAKNIQYF
TRBV3-1/TRBV3-2	TRBD1	TRBJ1-1	once	TGTGCCAGCAGCCAAAATTCCGGGACAGACGTCCTAAAGTTT	CASSQNSGTDVLKF
TRBV19	-	TRBJ2-1	-	TGTGCCAGTAGTATAGATGGAGGTTATGGGCGAGGAGCCAATGAGCAGTTCTTC	CASSIDGGYGRGANEQFF
TRBV19	-	TRBJ1-4	-	TGTGCCAGTAGTTCTGGGAGGGGCAGTAGTGAAAAACTGTTTTTT	CASSSGRGSSEKLFF
TRBV2	-	TRBJ2-5	-	TGTGCCAGCAGTGGAGGGGGAGAGACCCAGTACTTC	CASSGGGETQYF
TRBV18	TRBD1	TRBJ1-4	-	TGTGCCAGCTCACTGACAGGGGGAGAAAAACTGTTTTTT	CASSLTGGEKLFF
TRBV7-2	-	TRBJ1-3	-	TGTGCCAGCAGCTTACACACCTCTGGAAACACCATATATTTT	CASSLHTSGNTIYF
TRBV19	TRBD1	TRBJ1-4	-	TGTGCCAGTAGTAGGGGACAGGTGAATGAAAAACTGTTTTTT	CASSRGQVNEKLFF
TRBV6-6	-	TRBJ2-1	-	TGTGCCAGCAGAGCCCGGGGATTCGTCGAAAACAATGAGCAGTTCTTC	CASRARGFVENNEQFF
TRBV27	TRBD2	TRBJ2-3	-	TGTGCCTGCACCTCTAGCGGGGGGCCCACAGATACGCAGTATTTT	CACTSSGGPTDTQYF
TRBV6-1	-	TRBJ2-1	-	TGTGCCAGCAGTGAAGTCTGGGGACTCCCCAATGAGCAGTTCTTC	CASSEVWGLPNEQFF
TRBV6-1	-	TRBJ2-6	-	TGTGCCAGCAGTGAAGTGGGGAGGGGGGCCAACGTCCTGACTTTC	CASSEVGRGANVLTF
TRBV28	TRBD1	TRBJ2-5	-	TGTGCCAGCAGGCACAGGGGCCAAGAGACCCAGTACTTC	CASRHRGQETQYF
TRBV29-1	TRBD1	TRBJ1-4	-	TGCAGCGTTGAAGTTGGGGGGACAGGGGGCAATGAAAAACTGTTTTTT	CSVEVGGTGGNEKLFF
TRBV11-2	TRBD1	TRBJ1-1	-	TGTGCCAGCAGCTTAGACGTGGACAGGGGAATAGCTTTCTTT	CASSLDVDRGIAFF
TRBV7-3	-	TRBJ2-6	-	TGTGCCAGCAGTCAAGTCGGGAGTCTGGGGGCCAACGTCCTGACTTTC	CASSQVGSLGANVLTF
TRBV18	-	TRBJ1-1	-	TGTGCCAGCTCACCAAATATGTTTTCCGGACAAGTTAACACTGAAGCTTTCTTT	CASSPNMFSGQVNTEAFF
TRBV25-1	TRBD1	TRBJ2-1	-	TGTGCCAGCAGTGAATACTGGACAGGGGTTGACTACAATGAGCAGTTCTTC	CASSEYWTGVDYNEQFF
TRBV7-8	-	TRBJ2-6	-	TGTGCCAGCAGCCGAGAGCTAGACTCTGGGGCCAACGTCCTGACTTTC	CASSRELDSGANVLTF
TRBV2	-	TRBJ2-2	-	TGTGCCAGCAGTGAAGACACCTCGAACACCGGGGAGCTGTTTTTT	CASSEDTSNTGELFF
TRBV5-3	-	TRBJ2-3	-	TGTGCCAGAAGCTTGGCCCTGGGGGGGCCGCACACAGATACGCAGTATTTT	CARSLALGGPHTDTQYF
TRBV23-1	-	TRBJ1-2	-	TGCGCCAGCAGTCAATCAATAGCCGGATCTAACTATGGCTACACCTTC	CASSQSIAGSNYGYTF
TRBV7-7	TRBD1	TRBJ2-3	-	TGTGCCAGCAGCTTAGAGCTAGGGTGGACAGGGGAACCGACAGATACGCAGTATTTT	CASSLELGWTGEPTDTQYF
TRBV6-5	TRBD2	TRBJ2-4	-	TGTGCCAGCAGTTACAGCCTAGCGGGGGGACACATTCAGTACTTC	CASSYSLAGGHIQYF
TRBV5-8	TRBD2	TRBJ2-4	-	TGTGCCAGCAGCGCCGGGACTAACATTCTAGCCAAAAACATTCAGTACTTC	CASSAGTNILAKNIQYF
TRBV6-5	-	TRBJ1-2	-	TGTGCCAGCAGGACTATACGGGGAACTGGCTACACCTTC	CASRTIRGTGYTF
TRBV19	-	TRBJ1-2	-	TGTGCCAGTATGGGCGTGTCCTATGGCTACACCTTC	CASMGVSYGYTF
TRBV16	TRBD1	TRBJ1-3	-	TGTGCCAGCAGCCAAACAACAGGGGCTGGAAACACCATATATTTT	CASSQTTGAGNTIYF
TRBV5-1	TRBD1	TRBJ1-1	-	TGCGCCAGCAGCTTGTCCGGGACAGCTAAACCCATGAACACTGAAGCTTTCTTT	CASSLSGTAKPMNTEAFF
TRBV7-8	TRBD1	TRBJ1-1	-	TGTGCCAGCAGCTTGGACAGGGGGTACCCTGAAGCTTTCTTT	CASSLDRGYPEAFF
TRBV2	-	TRBJ1-2	-	TGTGCCAGCAGTGAAAAGGGGAGGGCGGACTATGGCTACACCTTC	CASSEKGRADYGYTF
TRBV5-6	TRBD2	TRBJ2-5	-	TGTGCCAGCAGCTGGCAGACTAGCGGGGGGGTAGAGACCCAGTACTTC	CASSWQTSGGVETQYF
TRBV4-1	-	TRBJ1-2	-	TGCGCCAGCAGCCAACGAGGACGGGGCTATGGCTACACCTTC	CASSQRGRGYGYTF
TRBV10-3	TRBD1	TRBJ1-1	once	TGTGCCATCAGTGAGTCGAAGGGCAGGGGGCACACTGAAGCTTTCTTT	CAISESKGRGHTEAFF
TRBV7-9	-	TRBJ1-1	-	TGTGCCAGCAGCTTAGCGACAGGTTCACGGGCTGAAGCTTTCTTT	CASSLATGSRAEAFF
TRBV10-3	TRBD1	TRBJ1-6	-	TGTGCCATCAGGCAGGGGGCGAGTTCTTCACCCCTCCACTTT	CAIRQGASSSPLHF
TRBV4-2	TRBD1	TRBJ1-4	-	TGTGCCAGCAGCCAACCGGGACAGGGAAGCGAAAAACTGTTTTTT	CASSQPGQGSEKLFF
TRBV2	-	TRBJ1-2	-	TGTGCCAGCAGTGAAACTGGTGTGGGGCGGGGTGGCTACACCTTC	CASSETGVGRGGYTF
TRBV6-5	-	TRBJ1-3	-	TGTGCCAGCAGACTTGACACTGCGAGAAACACCATATATTTT	CASRLDTARNTIYF
TRBV2	-	TRBJ1-3	few	TGTGCCAGCGGGAGCCACCTCCAGGGAAACACCATATATTTT	CASGSHLQGNTIYF
TRBV6-5	TRBD2	TRBJ2-3	once	TGTGCCAGCAGTTCCGGGACTAGCGGGGCCCCAGATACGCAGTATTTT	CASSSGTSGAPDTQYF
TRBV10-3	TRBD2	TRBJ2-3	-	TGTGCCATCAGTGAGGGGACTACCGGGTATTTT	CAISEGTTGYF